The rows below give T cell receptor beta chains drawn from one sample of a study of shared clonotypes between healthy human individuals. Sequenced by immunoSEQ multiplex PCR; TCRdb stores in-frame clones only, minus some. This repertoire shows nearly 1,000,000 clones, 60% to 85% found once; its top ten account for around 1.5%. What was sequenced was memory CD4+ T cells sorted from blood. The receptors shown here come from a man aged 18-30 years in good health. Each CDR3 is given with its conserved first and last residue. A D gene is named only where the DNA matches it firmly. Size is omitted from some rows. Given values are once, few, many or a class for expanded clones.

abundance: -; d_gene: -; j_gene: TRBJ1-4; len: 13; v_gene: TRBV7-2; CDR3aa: CASSLRLNEKLFF; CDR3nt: TGTGCCAGCAGCTTGAGACTAAATGAAAAACTGTTTTTT
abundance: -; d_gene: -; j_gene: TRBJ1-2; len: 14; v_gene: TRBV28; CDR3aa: CASTWGQPGYGYTF; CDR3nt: TGTGCCAGCACATGGGGACAACCGGGGTATGGCTACACCTTC
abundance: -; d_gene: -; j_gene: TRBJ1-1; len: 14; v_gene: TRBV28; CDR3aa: CASSKDGLNTEAFF; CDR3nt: TGTGCCAGCAGCAAGGACGGATTGAACACTGAAGCTTTCTTT
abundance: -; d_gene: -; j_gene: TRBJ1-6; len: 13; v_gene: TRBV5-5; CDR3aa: CASSLEGGAPLHF; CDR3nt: TGTGCCAGCAGCTTGGAAGGCGGGGCACCCCTCCACTTT
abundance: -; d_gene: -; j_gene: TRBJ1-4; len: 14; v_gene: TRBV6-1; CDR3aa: CASRLRDADEKLFF; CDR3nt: TGTGCCAGCAGACTCCGGGACGCCGATGAAAAACTGTTTTTT
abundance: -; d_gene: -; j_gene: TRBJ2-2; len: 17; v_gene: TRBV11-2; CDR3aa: CASSFELQTSNTGELFF; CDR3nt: TGTGCCAGCAGCTTCGAACTTCAAACTTCGAACACCGGGGAGCTGTTTTTT
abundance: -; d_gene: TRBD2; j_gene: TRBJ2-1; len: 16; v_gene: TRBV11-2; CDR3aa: CASSSSASGGAGEQFF; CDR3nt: TGTGCCAGCAGCTCCTCGGCTAGCGGGGGGGCCGGCGAGCAGTTCTTC
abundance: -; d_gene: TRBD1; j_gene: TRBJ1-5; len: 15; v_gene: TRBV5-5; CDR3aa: CASSSYPGQGQPQHF; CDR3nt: TGTGCCAGCAGCTCTTACCCGGGACAGGGTCAGCCCCAGCATTTT
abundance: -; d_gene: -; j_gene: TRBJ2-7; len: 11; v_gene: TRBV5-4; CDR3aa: CASSLLGEQYF; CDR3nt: TGTGCCAGCAGCTTGTTGGGGGAGCAGTACTTC
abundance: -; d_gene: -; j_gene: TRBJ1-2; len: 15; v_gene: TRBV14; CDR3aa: CASSPFRAREDGYTF; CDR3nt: TGTGCCAGCAGCCCTTTCCGGGCCAGGGAGGATGGCTACACCTTC
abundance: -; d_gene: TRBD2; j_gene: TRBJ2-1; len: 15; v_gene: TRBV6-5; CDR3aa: CASSYGDYSYNEQFF; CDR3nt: TGTGCCAGCAGTTACGGGGACTATAGCTACAATGAGCAGTTCTTC
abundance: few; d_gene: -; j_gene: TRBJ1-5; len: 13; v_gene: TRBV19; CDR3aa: CASSEGVGQPQHF; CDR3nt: TGTGCCAGTAGTGAAGGGGTGGGTCAGCCCCAGCATTTT
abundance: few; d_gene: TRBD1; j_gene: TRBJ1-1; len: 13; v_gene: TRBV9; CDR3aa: CASSQGVNTEAFF; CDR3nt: TGTGCCAGTTCGCAGGGGGTGAACACTGAAGCTTTCTTT
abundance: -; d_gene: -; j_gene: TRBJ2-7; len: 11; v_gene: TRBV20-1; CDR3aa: CSSPKGGLLHF; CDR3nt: TGCAGTTCTCCAAAGGGGGGACTCCTACACTTC
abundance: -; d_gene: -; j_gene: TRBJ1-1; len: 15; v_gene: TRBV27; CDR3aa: CASSFGSGGYTEAFF; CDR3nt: TGTGCCAGCAGTTTTGGGTCCGGGGGCTACACTGAAGCTTTCTTT
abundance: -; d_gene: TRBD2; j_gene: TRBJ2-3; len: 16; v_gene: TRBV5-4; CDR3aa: CASSSGLAVSTDTQYF; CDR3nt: TGTGCCAGCAGCTCAGGACTAGCGGTTAGCACAGATACGCAGTATTTT
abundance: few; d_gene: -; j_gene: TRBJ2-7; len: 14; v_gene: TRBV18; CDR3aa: CASSAPTGNYEQYF; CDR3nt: TGTGCCAGCTCAGCACCCACAGGGAACTACGAGCAGTACTTC
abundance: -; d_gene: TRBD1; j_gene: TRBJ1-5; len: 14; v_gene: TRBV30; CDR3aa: CAWSAQGSNQPQHF; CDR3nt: TGTGCCTGGAGTGCACAGGGGAGCAATCAGCCCCAGCATTTT
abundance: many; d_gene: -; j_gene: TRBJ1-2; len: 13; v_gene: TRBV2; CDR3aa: CASSDGVSYGYTF; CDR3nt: TGTGCCAGCAGTGATGGTGTATCCTATGGCTACACCTTC
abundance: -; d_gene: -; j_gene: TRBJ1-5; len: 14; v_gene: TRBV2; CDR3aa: CASSALEGDQPQHF; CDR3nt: TGTGCCAGCAGTGCACTTGAAGGGGATCAGCCCCAGCATTTT
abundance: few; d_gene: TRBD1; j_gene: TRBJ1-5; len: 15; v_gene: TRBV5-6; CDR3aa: CASSKIDRDNQPQHF; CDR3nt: TGTGCCAGCAGCAAAATAGACAGGGACAATCAGCCCCAGCATTTT
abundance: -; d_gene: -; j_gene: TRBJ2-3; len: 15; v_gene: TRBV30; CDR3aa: CAWGPGTFSTDTQYF; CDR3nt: TGTGCCTGGGGTCCCGGGACTTTCAGCACAGATACGCAGTATTTT
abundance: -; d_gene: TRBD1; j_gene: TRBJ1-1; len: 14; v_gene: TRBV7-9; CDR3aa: CASSPGQGETEAFF; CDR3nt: TGTGCCAGCAGCCCGGGACAGGGGGAGACTGAAGCTTTCTTT
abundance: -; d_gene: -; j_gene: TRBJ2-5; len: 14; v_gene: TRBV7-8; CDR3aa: CASSLMATQETQYF; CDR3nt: TGTGCCAGCAGCTTAATGGCAACTCAAGAGACCCAGTACTTC
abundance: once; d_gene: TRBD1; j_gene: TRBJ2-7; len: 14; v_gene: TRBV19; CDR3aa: CASSDRGLGTEQYF; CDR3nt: TGTGCCAGTAGCGACAGGGGGCTAGGAACCGAGCAGTACTTC
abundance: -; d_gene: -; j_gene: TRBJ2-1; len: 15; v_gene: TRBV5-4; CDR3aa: CASSLAGNSYNEQFF; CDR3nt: TGTGCCAGCAGCTTGGCGGGTAACTCCTACAATGAGCAGTTCTTC
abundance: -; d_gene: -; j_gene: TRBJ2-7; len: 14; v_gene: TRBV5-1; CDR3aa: CASSLTDGVYEQYF; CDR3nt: TGCGCCAGCAGCCTCACCGATGGGGTGTACGAGCAGTACTTC
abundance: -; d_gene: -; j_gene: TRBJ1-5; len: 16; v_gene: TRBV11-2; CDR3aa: CARDLTRRGEILAQHF; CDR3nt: TGTGCCCGCGATCTTACTAGACGAGGCGAAATCTTAGCCCAGCATTTT
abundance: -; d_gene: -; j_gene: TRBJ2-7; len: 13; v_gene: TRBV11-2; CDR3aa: CASSLTGSGEQYF; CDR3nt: TGTGCCAGCAGCCTAACCGGGTCCGGCGAGCAGTACTTC
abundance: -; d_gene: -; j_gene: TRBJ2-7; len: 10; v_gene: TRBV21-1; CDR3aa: CASSPYEQYF; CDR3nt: TGTGCCAGCAGCCCCTACGAGCAGTACTTC
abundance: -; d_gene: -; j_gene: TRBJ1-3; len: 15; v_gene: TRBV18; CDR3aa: CASSPGSGVGNTIYF; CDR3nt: TGTGCCAGCTCACCTGGCAGCGGAGTTGGAAACACCATATATTTT
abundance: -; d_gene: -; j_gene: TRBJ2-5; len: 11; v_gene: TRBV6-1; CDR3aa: CASSRLETQYF; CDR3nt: TGTGCCAGCAGCCGGTTGGAGACCCAGTACTTC
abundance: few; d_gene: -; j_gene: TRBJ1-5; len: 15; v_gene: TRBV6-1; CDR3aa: CASSEGNQGRQPQHF; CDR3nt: TGTGCCAGCAGTGAAGGTAATCAGGGAAGACAGCCCCAGCATTTT
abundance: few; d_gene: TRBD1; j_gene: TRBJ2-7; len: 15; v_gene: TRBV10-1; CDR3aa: CASSESGTGGRVQYF; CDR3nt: TGCGCCAGCAGTGAGTCCGGGACAGGGGGCAGGGTGCAGTACTTC
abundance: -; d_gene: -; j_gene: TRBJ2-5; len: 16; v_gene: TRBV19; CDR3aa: CASSIDKTGKQETQYF; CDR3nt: TGTGCCAGTAGTATAGATAAAACAGGGAAGCAAGAGACCCAGTACTTC
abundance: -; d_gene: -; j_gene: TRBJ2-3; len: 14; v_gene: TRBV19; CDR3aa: CASSIGRNGDTQYF; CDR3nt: TGTGCCAGTAGTATAGGCAGAAATGGAGATACGCAGTATTTT
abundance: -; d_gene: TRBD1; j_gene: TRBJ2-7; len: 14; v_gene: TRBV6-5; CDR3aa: CASSYRTGSYEQYF; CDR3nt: TGTGCCAGCAGTTACCGGACAGGATCCTACGAGCAGTACTTC
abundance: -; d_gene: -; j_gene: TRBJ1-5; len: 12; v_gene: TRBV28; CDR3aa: CASSPTDSSQHF; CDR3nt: TGTGCCAGCAGCCCGACGGACTCGTCCCAGCATTTT
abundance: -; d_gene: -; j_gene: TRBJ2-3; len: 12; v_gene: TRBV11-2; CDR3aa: CASSPMTYTQYF; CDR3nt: TGTGCCAGCAGCCCCATGACTTATACGCAGTATTTT
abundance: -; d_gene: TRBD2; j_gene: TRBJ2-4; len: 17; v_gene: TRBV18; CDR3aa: CASSPFLLAGGKNIQYF; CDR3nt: TGTGCCAGCTCACCATTCCTACTAGCGGGAGGGAAAAACATTCAGTACTTC
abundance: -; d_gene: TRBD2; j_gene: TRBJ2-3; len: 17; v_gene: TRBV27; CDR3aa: CASSSLSGGTFTDTQYF; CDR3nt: TGTGCCAGCAGTTCCCTCAGCGGGGGAACCTTCACAGATACGCAGTATTTT
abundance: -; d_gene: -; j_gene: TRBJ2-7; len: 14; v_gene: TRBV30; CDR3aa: CAWSPYGVREEQYF; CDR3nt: TGTGCCTGGAGTCCCTACGGGGTACGTGAGGAGCAGTACTTC
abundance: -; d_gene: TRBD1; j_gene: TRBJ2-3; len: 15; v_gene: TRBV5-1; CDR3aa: CASSLDRSSTDTQYF; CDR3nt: TGCGCCAGCAGCCTGGACAGGTCTAGCACAGATACGCAGTATTTT
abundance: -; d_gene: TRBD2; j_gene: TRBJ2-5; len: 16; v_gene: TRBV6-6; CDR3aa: CASRFTSGRARETQYF; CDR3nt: TGTGCCAGCAGATTTACTAGCGGGAGGGCCAGGGAGACCCAGTACTTC
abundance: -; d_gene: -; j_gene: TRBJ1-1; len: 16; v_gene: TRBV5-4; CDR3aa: CASSPTLEFLNTEAFF; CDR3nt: TGTGCCAGCAGCCCTACCTTGGAGTTCCTGAACACTGAAGCTTTCTTT